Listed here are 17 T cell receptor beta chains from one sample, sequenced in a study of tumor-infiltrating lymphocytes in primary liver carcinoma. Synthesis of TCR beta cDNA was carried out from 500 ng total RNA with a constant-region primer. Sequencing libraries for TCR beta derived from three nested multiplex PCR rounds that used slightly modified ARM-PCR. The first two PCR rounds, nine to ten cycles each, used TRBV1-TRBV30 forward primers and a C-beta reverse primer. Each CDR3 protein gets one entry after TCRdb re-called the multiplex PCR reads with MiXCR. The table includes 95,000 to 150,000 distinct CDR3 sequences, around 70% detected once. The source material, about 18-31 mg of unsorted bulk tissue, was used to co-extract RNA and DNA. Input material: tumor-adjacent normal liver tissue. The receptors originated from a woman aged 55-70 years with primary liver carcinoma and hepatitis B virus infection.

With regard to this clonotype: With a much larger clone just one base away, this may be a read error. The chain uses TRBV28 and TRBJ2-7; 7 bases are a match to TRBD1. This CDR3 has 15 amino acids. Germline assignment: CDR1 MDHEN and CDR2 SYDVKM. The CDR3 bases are TGTGCCAGCAGCCAGACAGGGTTCGTTTCGTACGAGCAGTGCTTC. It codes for CASSQTGFVSYEQCF.

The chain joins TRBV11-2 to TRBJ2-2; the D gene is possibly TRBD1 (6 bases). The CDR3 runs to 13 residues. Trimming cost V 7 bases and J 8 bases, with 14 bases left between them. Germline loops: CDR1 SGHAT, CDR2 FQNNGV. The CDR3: CASNATGTGELFF. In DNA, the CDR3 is TGTGCCAGCAACGCGACAGGCACTGGGGAGCTGTTTTTT.

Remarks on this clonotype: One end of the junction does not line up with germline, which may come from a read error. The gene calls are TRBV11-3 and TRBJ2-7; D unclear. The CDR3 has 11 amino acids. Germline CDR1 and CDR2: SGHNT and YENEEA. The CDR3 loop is CAGSYGYEQHF. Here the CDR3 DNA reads TGTGCCGGCAGCTATGGATACGAGCAGCACTTT. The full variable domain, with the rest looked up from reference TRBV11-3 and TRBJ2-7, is EAGVVQSPRYKIIEKKQPVAFWCNPISGHNTLYWYLQNLGQGPELLIRYENEEAVDDSQLPKDRFSAERLKGVDSTLKIQPAELGDSAVYLCAGSYGYEQHFGPGTRLTVT.

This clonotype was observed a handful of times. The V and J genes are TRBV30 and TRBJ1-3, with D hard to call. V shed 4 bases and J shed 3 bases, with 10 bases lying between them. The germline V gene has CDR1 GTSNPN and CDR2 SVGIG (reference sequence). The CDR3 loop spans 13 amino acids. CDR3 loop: CAWILGVGNTIYF. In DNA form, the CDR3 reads TGTGCCTGGATTTTGGGAGTTGGAAACACCATATATTTT.

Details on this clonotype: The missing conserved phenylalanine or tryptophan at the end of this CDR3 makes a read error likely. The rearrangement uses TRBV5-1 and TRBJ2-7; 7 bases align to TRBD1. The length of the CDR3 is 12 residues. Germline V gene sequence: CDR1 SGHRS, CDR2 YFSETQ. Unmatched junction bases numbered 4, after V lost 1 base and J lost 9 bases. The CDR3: CASSLHRGGQYS. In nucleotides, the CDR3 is TGCGCCAGCAGCTTGCACAGGGGCGGGCAGTACTCC.

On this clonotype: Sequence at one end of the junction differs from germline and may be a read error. The DNA of the CDR3 is TGTGCCAGCAGCTTAGACACAGGCCATACGTCCGAGCACTATTTC. It yields the protein CASSLDTGHTSEHYF. V and J are TRBV11-2 and TRBJ2-7; a weak D match, TRBD1 (5 bases). CDR3 length equals 15 residues. Germline V CDR1 and CDR2: SGHAT, FQNNGV. The full variable domain, completed using reference TRBV11-2 and TRBJ2-7, is EAGVAQSPRYKIIEKRQSVAFWCNPISGHATLYWYQQILGQGPKLLIQFQNNGVVDDSQLPKDRFSAERLKGVDSTLKIQPAKLEDSAVYLCASSLDTGHTSEHYFGPGTRLTVT.

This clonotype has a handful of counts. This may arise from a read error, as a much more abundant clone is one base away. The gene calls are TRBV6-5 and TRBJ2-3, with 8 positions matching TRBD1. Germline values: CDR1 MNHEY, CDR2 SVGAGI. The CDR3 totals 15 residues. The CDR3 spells CASSYTGQGTATQYF. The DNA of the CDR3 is TGTGCCAGCAGTTACACCGGACAGGGAACAGCTACGCAGTATTTT.

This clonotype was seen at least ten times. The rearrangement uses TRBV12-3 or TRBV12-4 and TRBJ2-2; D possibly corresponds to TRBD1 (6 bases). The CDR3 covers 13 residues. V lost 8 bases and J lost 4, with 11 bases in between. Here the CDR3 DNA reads TGTGCCAGCGGGGGCGGCGCCACCGGGGAGCTGTTTTTT. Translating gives CASGGGATGELFF.

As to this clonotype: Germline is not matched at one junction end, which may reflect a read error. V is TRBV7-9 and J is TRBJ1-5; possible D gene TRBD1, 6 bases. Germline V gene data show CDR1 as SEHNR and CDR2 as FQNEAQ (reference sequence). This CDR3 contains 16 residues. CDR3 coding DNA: TGTGTCAGCAGCGAACGGGACACGGGTTCGGATCAAGCCCAGCATTTT. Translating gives CVSSERDTGSDQAQHF.

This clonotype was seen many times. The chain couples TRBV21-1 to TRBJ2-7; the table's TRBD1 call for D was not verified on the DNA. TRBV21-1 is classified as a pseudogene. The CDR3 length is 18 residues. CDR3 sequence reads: CASSSISRDREPSYEQYF. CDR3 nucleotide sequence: TGTGCCAGCAGCTCGATATCCCGGGACAGGGAACCATCCTACGAGCAGTACTTC.

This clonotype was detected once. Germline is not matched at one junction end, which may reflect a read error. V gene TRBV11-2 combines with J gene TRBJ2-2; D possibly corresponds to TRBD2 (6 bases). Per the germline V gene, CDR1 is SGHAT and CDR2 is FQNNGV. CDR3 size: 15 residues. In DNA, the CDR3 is TGTGCTAGCAGCTTATGGGGGGATTCGGCCGGGGAGCTGTTTTTT. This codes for CASSLWGDSAGELFF.

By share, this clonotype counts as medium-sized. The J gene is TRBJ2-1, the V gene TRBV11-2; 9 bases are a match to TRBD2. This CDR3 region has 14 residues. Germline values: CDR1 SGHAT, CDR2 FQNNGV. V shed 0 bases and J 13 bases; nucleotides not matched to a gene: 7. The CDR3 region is CASSLDPGLAGQFF. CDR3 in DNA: TGTGCCAGCAGCTTAGATCCGGGGCTAGCGGGACAGTTCTTC.

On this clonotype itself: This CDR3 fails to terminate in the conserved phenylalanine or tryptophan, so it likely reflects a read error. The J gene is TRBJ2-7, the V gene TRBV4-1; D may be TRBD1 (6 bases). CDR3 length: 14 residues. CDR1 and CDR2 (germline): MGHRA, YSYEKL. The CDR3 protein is CANSQGNRVGEQYL. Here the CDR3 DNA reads TGCGCCAACAGCCAAGGGAACAGGGTAGGCGAGCAGTACCTC.

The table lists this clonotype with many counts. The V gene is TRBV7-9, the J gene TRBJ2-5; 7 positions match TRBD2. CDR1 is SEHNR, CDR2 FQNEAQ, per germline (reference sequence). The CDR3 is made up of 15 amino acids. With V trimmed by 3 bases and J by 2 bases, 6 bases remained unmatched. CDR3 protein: CASSFGGGRQETQYF. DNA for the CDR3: TGTGCCAGCAGCTTCGGGGGAGGGCGGCAAGAGACCCAGTACTTC.

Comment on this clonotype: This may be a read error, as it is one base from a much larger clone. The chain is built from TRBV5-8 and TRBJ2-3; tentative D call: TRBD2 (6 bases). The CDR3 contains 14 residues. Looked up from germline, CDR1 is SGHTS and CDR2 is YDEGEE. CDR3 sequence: CASSKLAGTDAQYF. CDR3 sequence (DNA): TGTGCCAGCAGTAAACTAGCTGGAACAGATGCGCAGTATTTT.

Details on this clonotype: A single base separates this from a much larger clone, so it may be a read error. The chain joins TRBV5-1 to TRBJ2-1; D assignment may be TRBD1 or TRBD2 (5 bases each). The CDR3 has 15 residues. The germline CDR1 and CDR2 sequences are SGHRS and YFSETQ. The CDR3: CASSSRGLEGDEHFF. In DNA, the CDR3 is TGCGCCAGCAGCTCCCGGGGCCTTGAAGGGGATGAGCACTTCTTC.

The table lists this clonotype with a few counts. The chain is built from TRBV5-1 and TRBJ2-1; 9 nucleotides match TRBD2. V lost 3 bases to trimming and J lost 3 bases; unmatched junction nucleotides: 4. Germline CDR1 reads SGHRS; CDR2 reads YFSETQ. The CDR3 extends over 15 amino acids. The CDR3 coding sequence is TGCGCCAGCAGCTCGGGGACTAGCAGCTACAATGAGCAGTTCTTC. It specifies CASSSGTSSYNEQFF.